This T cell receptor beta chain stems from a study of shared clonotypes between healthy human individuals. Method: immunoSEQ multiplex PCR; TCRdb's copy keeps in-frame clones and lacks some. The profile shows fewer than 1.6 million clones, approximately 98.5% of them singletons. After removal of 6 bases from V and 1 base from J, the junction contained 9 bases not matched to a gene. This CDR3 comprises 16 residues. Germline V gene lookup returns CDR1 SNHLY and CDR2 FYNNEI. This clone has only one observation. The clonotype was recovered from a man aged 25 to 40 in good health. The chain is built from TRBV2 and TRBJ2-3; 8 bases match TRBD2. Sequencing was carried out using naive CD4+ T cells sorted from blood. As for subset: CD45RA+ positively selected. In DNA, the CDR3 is TGTGCCAGCAGCCGACTAGCGAGATGGGGCACAGATACGCAGTATTTT. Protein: CASSRLARWGTDTQYF.